The 21 T cell receptor beta chains below come from one sample, sequenced in a study of blood T cell repertoires in COVID-19. TCRdb keeps only in-frame clones here, not all; method: immunoSEQ multiplex PCR. The profile shows roughly 290,000 clones, about four fifths of them singletons. Sequencing was carried out using peripheral blood. The source is a person aged 65-85 years with COVID-19, enrolled during active disease.

A remark on this clone: Different DNA sequences within this sample yield the same CDR3. Here the CDR3 reads CASSLSLGELFF. CDR3 in DNA: TGTGCCAGCAGTTTGAGCCTCGGGGAGCTGTTTTTT. The chain is built from TRBV28 and TRBJ2-2; D uncertain. V gave up 3 bases and J gave up 7 bases, with 6 bases separating them. CDR1 and CDR2 from the germline V gene are MDHEN and SYDVKM. The CDR3 totals 12 residues. The full variable domain, completed using reference TRBV28 and TRBJ2-2, is DVKVTQSSRYLVKRTGEKVFLECVQDMDHENMFWYRQDPGLGLRLIYFSYDVKMKEKGDIPEGYSVSREKKERFSLILESASTNQTSMYLCASSLSLGELFFGEGSRLTVL.

V is TRBV30 and J is TRBJ2-5; D possibly corresponds to TRBD1 (6 bases). From germline, CDR1 is GTSNPN and CDR2 SVGIG (reference sequence). The V and J ends lost 4 bases and 4 bases respectively, with 19 bases between them. The CDR3 has 15 amino acids. CDR3 in amino acids: CAWTRGGTQSETQYF. DNA of the CDR3: TGTGCCTGGACCCGAGGGGGTACACAATCAGAGACCCAGTACTTC.

V gene TRBV6-5 combines with J gene TRBJ2-7; D remains unclear. This CDR3 has 14 amino acids. V lost 0 bases to trimming and J lost 4 bases, with 10 bases between them. Per the germline V gene, CDR1 is MNHEY and CDR2 is SVGAGI. The CDR3 spells CASSYSSAGYEQYF. In DNA, the CDR3 is TGTGCCAGCAGTTACTCGAGCGCCGGGTACGAGCAGTACTTC.

The chain combines TRBV4-2 with TRBJ2-2; maybe TRBD1 (6 bases). Germline assignment: CDR1 LGHNA and CDR2 YNFKEQ. The germline V and J ends were trimmed by 4 bases and 1 base, with 16 bases remaining between them. The CDR3 length is 17 residues. The chain's CDR3 is CASSPRGSSRNTGELFF. The CDR3 DNA reads as TGTGCCAGCAGCCCTAGGGGGTCTAGTCGGAACACCGGGGAGCTGTTTTTT.

The V call is TRBV10-3, the J call TRBJ1-1; D is unresolved. The CDR3 has 15 amino acids. Germline-derived CDR1 and CDR2 are ENHRY and SYGVKD. Trimming pared 4 bases from V and 2 bases from J, leaving 14 bases between. Here the CDR3 DNA reads TGTGCCATCAGTGTTATGAGTTCTGGTAACACTGAAGCTTTCTTT. This sequence encodes CAISVMSSGNTEAFF.

This clone was found a few times. The chain links TRBV6-6 to TRBJ1-2; 7 bases match TRBD1. The CDR3 covers 12 residues. Looked up from germline, CDR1 is MNHNY and CDR2 is SVGAGI (reference sequence). V lost 4 bases and J lost 7; bases outside the gene matches: 3. CDR3 sequence (DNA): TGTGCCAGCAGTTCCTACAGGGGTGGCTACACCTTC. It codes for CASSSYRGGYTF.

The chain recombines TRBV7-2 with TRBJ2-1; 8 nucleotides line up with TRBD2. Losses at the gene ends were 0 bases for V and 4 bases for J; bases not matched to a gene: 8. Germline V gene data show CDR1 as SGHTA and CDR2 as FQGNSA. This CDR3 comprises 17 residues. CDR3 coding DNA: TGTGCCAGCAGCTTAGCCTTCTCCGCGGGGGGATACAATGAGCAGTTCTTC. Protein sequence: CASSLAFSAGGYNEQFF.

This clone was detected once. V is TRBV27 and J is TRBJ2-6; weak D call: TRBD1 (5 bases). The CDR3 sequence is 16 residues long. V was shortened by 1 base and J by 0 bases, with 7 bases between the two germline ends. Germline lookup yields CDR1 MNHEY and CDR2 SMNVEV (reference sequence). CDR3 loop: CASSLLGDSGANVLTF. The CDR3 DNA sequence: TGTGCCAGCAGTTTATTAGGGGACTCTGGGGCCAACGTCCTGACTTTC.

Written as DNA, the CDR3 is TGTGCCAGCTCACCCTCAGCCGGACAGGGGGTCTCCGAGCAGTACTTC. Its translation: CASSPSAGQGVSEQYF. This sequence joins TRBV18 and TRBJ2-7; 10 bases match TRBD1. CDR3 length: 16 residues. Trimming cost V 3 bases and J 6 bases; bases outside gene matches: 11. The V gene's germline CDR1 is KGHSH and CDR2 LQKENI.

The chain carries TRBV5-1 and TRBJ1-1; no clear D. V was clipped by 4 bases and J by 2 bases, with 6 bases between them. The CDR3 is 12 residues long. Per germline, CDR1 SGHRS and CDR2 YFSETQ. CDR3 residues: CASSEGNTEAFF. The CDR3 nucleotides are TGCGCCAGCAGCGAGGGAAACACTGAAGCTTTCTTT. The full variable domain, rest sourced from reference TRBV5-1 and TRBJ1-1, is KAGVTQTPRYLIKTRGQQVTLSCSPISGHRSVSWYQQTPGQGLQFLFEYFSETQRNKGNFPGRFSGRQFSNSRSEMNVSTLELGDSALYLCASSEGNTEAFFGQGTRLTVV.

This chain uses TRBV4-3 with TRBJ1-1, with D possibly being TRBD1 (5 bases). V was trimmed by 1 base and J by 9 bases, leaving 15 bases between them. This CDR3 contains 14 residues. In germline, CDR1 is LGHNA, CDR2 YSLEER. This CDR3 is CASSQGLDRGKAFF. CDR3 coding DNA: TGCGCCAGCAGCCAAGGCTTAGACAGAGGCAAAGCTTTCTTT.

The count of this clone is one. The J gene is TRBJ2-1, the V gene TRBV30, with 9 bases matching TRBD2. This CDR3 spans 14 amino acids. Germline CDR1 and CDR2: GTSNPN and SVGIG (reference sequence). Losses at the gene ends were 3 bases for V and 5 bases for J; bases not matched to a gene: 5. CDR3: CAWRGLAQHNEQFF. Written as DNA, the CDR3 is TGTGCCTGGAGGGGACTAGCACAGCACAATGAGCAGTTCTTC.

The chain joins TRBV28 to TRBJ1-2; 8 positions agree with TRBD1. Germline V gene lookup returns CDR1 MDHEN and CDR2 SYDVKM. The junction had 8 bases not matched to a gene; V was cut back by 5 bases and J by 6 bases. This CDR3 contains 14 residues. The CDR3 is CASSPPGQVDGYTF. The CDR3 coding sequence is TGTGCCAGCAGTCCGCCGGGACAGGTCGATGGCTACACCTTC.

This chain uses TRBV19 with TRBJ2-2, with TRBD1 matching 8 bases. The V gene's germline CDR1 is LNHDA and CDR2 SQIVND (reference sequence). CDR3 size: 13 residues. J was trimmed by 6 bases and V by 4 bases; bases with no gene match: 1. The DNA for the CDR3 is TGTGCCAGTAGTAGGACAGGGCCCGGGGAGCTGTTTTTT. Its protein product is CASSRTGPGELFF.

The V call is TRBV27, the J call TRBJ2-1; the match to TRBD2 covers 7 bases. Per germline, CDR1 MNHEY and CDR2 SMNVEV (reference sequence). The CDR3 contains 15 residues. After removal of 6 bases from V and 3 bases from J, the junction contained 8 bases not matched to a gene. The CDR3 here is CASRWIGLDYNEQFF. CDR3 coding DNA: TGTGCCAGCAGATGGATTGGACTAGACTACAATGAGCAGTTCTTC.

V and J are TRBV11-3 and TRBJ2-5; D not certain. This CDR3 is 15 amino acids long. V was pared by 1 base and J by 5 bases, with 14 bases between. Germline-derived CDR1 and CDR2 are SGHNT and YENEEA. The CDR3 is CASSLGSLRLETQYF. In nucleotides, the CDR3 is TGTGCCAGCAGCTTAGGATCTCTACGATTGGAGACCCAGTACTTC. Full variable domain (remainder filled in from reference TRBV11-3 and TRBJ2-5): EAGVVQSPRYKIIEKKQPVAFWCNPISGHNTLYWYLQNLGQGPELLIRYENEEAVDDSQLPKDRFSAERLKGVDSTLKIQPAELGDSAVYLCASSLGSLRLETQYFGPGTRLLVL.

The CDR3 protein is CASRPRGSYGYTF. The CDR3 bases are TGTGCCAGCAGGCCCCGGGGGAGCTATGGCTACACCTTC. The chain carries TRBV12-3 or TRBV12-4 and TRBJ1-2, with a weak D call TRBD1 (5 bases). The CDR3 length is 13 residues. The V and J ends lost 6 bases and 4 bases respectively, with 12 bases between them.

The rearrangement uses TRBV7-8 and TRBJ2-1; D uncertain. CDR3 length: 13 amino acids. Trimming pared 0 bases from V and 5 bases from J, leaving 5 bases between. The germline V gene has CDR1 SGHVS and CDR2 FQNEAQ. The CDR3 loop reads CASSLAFNNEQFF. CDR3 bases: TGTGCCAGCAGCTTAGCTTTTAACAATGAGCAGTTCTTC.

This clone was seen a single time. This sequence joins TRBV19 and TRBJ1-6, with TRBD1 matching 7 bases. Germline V gives CDR1 LNHDA, CDR2 SQIVND (reference sequence). CDR3 size: 14 residues. Losses at the gene ends were 3 bases for V and 8 bases for J; bases not matched to a gene: 4. The CDR3 DNA reads as TGTGCCAGTAGTATTGGGCAGGGGGATTCACCCCTCCACTTT. Protein sequence: CASSIGQGDSPLHF. Together with reference TRBV19 and TRBJ1-6, the CDR3 gives the full variable domain: DGGITQSPKYLFRKEGQNVTLSCEQNLNHDAMYWYRQDPGQGLRLIYYSQIVNDFQKGDIAEGYSVSREKKESFPLTVTSAQKNPTAFYLCASSIGQGDSPLHFGNGTRLTVT.

The gene calls are TRBV11-1 and TRBJ2-5; a possible D gene is TRBD1 (5 bases). Trimming pared 5 bases from V and 5 bases from J, leaving 15 bases between. Germline V gives CDR1 SGHAT, CDR2 FQDESV (reference sequence). The CDR3 is 14 residues long. The CDR3 loop is CASSQIRAAETQYF. CDR3 DNA sequence: TGTGCCAGCAGCCAGATCAGGGCAGCCGAGACCCAGTACTTC.

The chain has TRBV28 and TRBJ1-2; D not certain. Germline assignment: CDR1 MDHEN and CDR2 SYDVKM. Between the trimmed V and J ends, which lost 2 bases and 0 bases, there was a span of 4 bases. The CDR3 extends over 13 amino acids. Here the CDR3 DNA reads TGTGCCAGCAGTTTACAGACTAACTATGGCTACACCTTC. Its translation is CASSLQTNYGYTF.